Listed here are 22 T cell receptor beta chains from one sample, sequenced in a study of blood T cell repertoires in COVID-19. Profiled with immunoSEQ multiplex PCR; TCRdb holds only in-frame clones, not every one. The repertoire includes under 200,000 clones, around four fifths of them detected once, and around 4.3% sits in the top ten. Sequences were obtained from PBMCs or T cells enriched from blood (not recorded which). The receptor source for this set is a woman between 50 and 59 years old who had recovered from COVID-19.

This clone has ten or more counts. The chain uses TRBV15 and TRBJ1-1; D might be TRBD1 (5 bases). V shed 4 bases and J shed 4 bases, with 16 bases lying between them. The CDR3 runs to 15 residues. Germline V gene lookup returns CDR1 LNHNV and CDR2 YYDKDF (reference sequence). The CDR3 DNA is TGTGCCACCAGCACATCCTGGGGCCTGCGCACTGAAGCTTTCTTT. Encoded protein: CATSTSWGLRTEAFF.

The chain couples TRBV5-8 to TRBJ2-2, with TRBD1 matching 8 bases. Germline CDR1 reads SGHTS; CDR2 reads YDEGEE. The CDR3 is 15 amino acids. Germline trimming cut 4 bases from V and 5 bases from J; bases unmatched to any gene: 7. CDR3 DNA: TGTGCCAGCAGCCAACGGACAGGGAGGACCGGGGAGCTGTTTTTT. Protein sequence: CASSQRTGRTGELFF.

This clone showed up just a few times. The rearrangement uses TRBV7-8 and TRBJ2-1; tentative D call: TRBD2 (5 bases). The germline V and J ends were trimmed by 5 bases and 15 bases, with 23 bases remaining between them. This CDR3 has 14 residues. Germline V CDR1 and CDR2: SGHVS, FQNEAQ. The CDR3 nucleotides read TGTGCCAGCAGCACCCAGAGAGCGGCCCCCCGTTGGTTCTTC. Translation gives CASSTQRAAPRWFF. Together with reference TRBV7-8 and TRBJ2-1, the CDR3 gives the full variable domain: GAGVSQSPRYKVAKRGQDVALRCDPISGHVSLFWYQQALGQGPEFLTYFQNEAQLDKSGLPSDRFFAERPEGSVSTLKIQRTQQEDSAVYLCASSTQRAAPRWFFGPGTRLTVL.

This rearrangement joins TRBV5-1 to TRBJ2-6; D is undetermined. The V and J ends lost 6 bases and 0 bases respectively, with 10 bases between them. The CDR3 runs to 15 residues. The germline gives CDR1 SGHRS, CDR2 YFSETQ. The CDR3 sequence: CASNLGGSGANVLTF. CDR3 in DNA: TGCGCCAGCAACCTTGGCGGCTCTGGGGCCAACGTCCTGACTTTC.

This rearrangement joins TRBV6-5 to TRBJ1-5; 7 positions match TRBD1. Germline V gives CDR1 MNHEY, CDR2 SVGAGI. With 4 bases clipped from V and 4 bases from J, the junction kept 4 bases outside the gene matches. This CDR3 comprises 14 residues. The DNA for the CDR3 is TGTGCCAGCAGTTCAGGGGGACGAAATCAGCCCCAGCATTTT. Encoded protein: CASSSGGRNQPQHF.

The rearrangement uses TRBV28 and TRBJ1-1; 10 bases align to TRBD1. The CDR3 is 15 residues long. The germline gives CDR1 MDHEN, CDR2 SYDVKM. The V segment lost 3 bases and the J segment 7 bases; nucleotides outside the gene matches: 8. The CDR3 loop reads CASSFGDRGGREAFF. In DNA form, the CDR3 reads TGTGCCAGCAGTTTCGGGGACAGGGGAGGTCGTGAAGCTTTCTTT.

The gene calls are TRBV29-1 and TRBJ1-1; the D is unclear. V dropped 1 base and J dropped 1 base, with 13 bases sitting between them. Looked up from germline, CDR1 is SQVTM and CDR2 is ANQGSEA. The CDR3 runs 15 residues. For the CDR3, the DNA is TGCAGCGTTGAAGGTGTCGCAGGAAAGAACACTGAAGCTTTCTTT. Its translation: CSVEGVAGKNTEAFF.

The chain has TRBV6-5 and TRBJ2-5; a possible D gene is TRBD2 (5 bases). The germline gives CDR1 MNHEY, CDR2 SVGAGI. The CDR3 consists of 14 residues. Trimming pared 0 bases from V and 6 bases from J, leaving 11 bases between. This CDR3 is CASSYSRTRKTQYF. CDR3 coding DNA: TGTGCCAGCAGTTACTCCAGGACTCGGAAGACCCAGTACTTC.

The chain links TRBV7-8 to TRBJ1-1; 9 bases align to TRBD1. The germline V gene has CDR1 SGHVS and CDR2 FQNEAQ. The J segment lost 7 bases and the V segment lost 5 bases, leaving 11 bases of the junction unmatched. The CDR3 sequence is 15 residues long. The CDR3 DNA reads as TGTGCCAGCAGCAAGGACAGGGGACGGGGTAATGAAGCTTTCTTT. This translates into CASSKDRGRGNEAFF.

CDR3 loop: CASRPTAVSGNTIYF. The CDR3 nucleotides are TGTGCCAGCAGACCCACTGCCGTCTCTGGAAACACCATATATTTT. The chain carries TRBV28 and TRBJ1-3; no firm D call. Between the trimmed V and J ends, which lost 6 bases and 0 bases, there was a span of 12 bases. The CDR3 loop spans 15 amino acids. The germline gives CDR1 MDHEN, CDR2 SYDVKM.

CDR3 loop: CATGYNDMPSYEQYV. DNA for the CDR3: TGTGCCACCGGATACAATGACATGCCCTCCTACGAGCAGTACGTC. V is TRBV6-5 and J is TRBJ2-7; D unresolved. The CDR3 totals 15 residues. CDR1 and CDR2 from the germline V gene are MNHEY and SVGAGI. V was pared by 10 bases and J by 0 bases, with 19 bases between.

The chain employs TRBV6-4 and TRBJ1-2; unclear D gene. The CDR3 contains 15 residues. Germline V gene sequence: CDR1 MRHNA, CDR2 SNTAGT. V lost 6 bases to trimming and J lost 7 bases, with 21 bases between them. This CDR3 is CASSERRNPLGGYTF. Written as DNA, the CDR3 is TGTGCCAGCAGCGAGCGGAGGAACCCCCTGGGTGGCTACACCTTC.

In its sample, this clone was seen many times. The chain combines TRBV2 with TRBJ1-6, with unresolved D. The CDR3 runs to 13 residues. With 8 bases removed from V and 6 bases from J, the gap between germline ends came to 11 bases. Germline V gene data show CDR1 as SNHLY and CDR2 as FYNNEI. The CDR3 sequence is CASWASPNSPLHF. The CDR3, as DNA: TGTGCCAGCTGGGCGAGTCCTAATTCACCCCTCCACTTT.

The chain couples TRBV11-3 to TRBJ2-7; TRBD2 matches 11 bases. J gave up 6 bases and V 5 bases, and 6 bases lay outside the gene matches. The CDR3 has 14 amino acids. The germline CDR1 and CDR2 sequences are SGHNT and YENEEA. The CDR3 loop is CASSDSGRASEQYV. CDR3 sequence (DNA): TGTGCCAGCAGCGATAGCGGGAGGGCCTCCGAGCAGTACGTC.

The chain links TRBV3-1 (or the pseudogene TRBV3-2) to TRBJ2-5; 7 nucleotides line up with TRBD1. With V trimmed by 0 bases and J by 4 bases, 5 bases remained unmatched. CDR3 length: 15 residues. The germline V gene has CDR1 LGHDT and CDR2 YNNKEL (reference sequence). DNA for the CDR3: TGTGCCAGCAGCCAAGATGAGGGGGCCCGAGAGACCCAGTACTTC. It yields the protein CASSQDEGARETQYF.

This sequence joins TRBV11-2 and TRBJ2-3, with a tentative D call TRBD1 (5 bases). V was cut by 4 bases and J by 4 bases, with 6 bases left in between. Per the germline V gene, CDR1 is SGHAT and CDR2 is FQNNGV. The CDR3 is 12 amino acids. The CDR3 sequence is CASSSTADTQYF. The CDR3 DNA follows: TGTGCCAGCAGCTCGACAGCAGATACGCAGTATTTT.

This chain uses TRBV5-1 with TRBJ2-2, with a possible D match to TRBD2 (6 bases). CDR1 SGHRS and CDR2 YFSETQ come from the germline V gene. Trimming left V 7 bases short and J 1 base short, with 14 bases between. The CDR3 has 15 residues. As DNA, the CDR3 is TGCGCCAGCGGGGTAAGGAGGGGGAACACCGGGGAGCTGTTTTTT. Amino acid sequence: CASGVRRGNTGELFF.

This rearrangement joins TRBV10-1 to TRBJ2-7; tentatively, D is TRBD2 (7 bases). Trimming removed 10 bases at V and 4 bases at J, with 17 bases between. The CDR3 runs to 13 residues. Germline V gene sequence: CDR1 WNHNN, CDR2 SYGVQD (reference sequence). CDR3 nucleotide sequence: TGCGCCACCCGGGGGGCCCCTGGTTACGAGCAGTACGTC. Its protein is CATRGAPGYEQYV.

The chain employs TRBV5-4 and TRBJ1-2; D not certain. The length of the CDR3 is 14 residues. CDR1 SGHNT and CDR2 YYREEE come from the germline V gene (reference sequence). Trimming stripped 0 bases from V and 5 bases from J, with 11 bases between. The DNA for the CDR3 is TGTGCCAGCAGCTTGGTAGGGAGGACTTATGGCTACACCTTC. This encodes CASSLVGRTYGYTF. Using reference TRBV5-4 and TRBJ1-2 for the parts outside the CDR3, the full variable domain is ETGVTQSPTHLIKTRGQQVTLRCSSQSGHNTVSWYQQALGQGPQFIFQYYREEENGRGNFPPRFSGLQFPNYSSELNVNALELDDSALYLCASSLVGRTYGYTFGSGTRLTVV.

The table lists this clone with a few counts. The chain is built from TRBV5-6 and TRBJ1-4; D is undetermined. Germline-derived CDR1 and CDR2 are SGHDT and YYEEEE. The V end was cut by 2 bases, the J end by 2 bases, with 13 bases between. The CDR3 has 16 residues. The CDR3 bases are TGTGCCAGCAGCTTAGGCCCGGGAAGTACTAATGAAAAACTGTTTTTT. It translates to CASSLGPGSTNEKLFF.

The rearrangement uses TRBV9 and TRBJ1-4, with D maybe TRBD1 (5 bases). V was trimmed by 3 bases and J by 7 bases, leaving 19 bases between them. CDR3 length: 16 amino acids. The V gene's germline CDR1 is SGDLS and CDR2 YYNGEE. The CDR3 loop is CASSAGRGGKSEKLFF. CDR3 coding DNA: TGTGCCAGCAGCGCAGGAAGGGGAGGGAAGAGTGAAAAACTGTTTTTT.

This rearrangement joins TRBV4-3 to TRBJ1-6; no clear D. The germline V gene has CDR1 LGHNA and CDR2 YSLEER. CDR3 length: 17 residues. V was trimmed by 6 bases and J by 10 bases, leaving 25 bases between them. The CDR3 DNA reads as TGCGCCAGCAGACCAGCCCCCACCGGGTCGGGAGAGTCACCCCTCCACTTT. Residues: CASRPAPTGSGESPLHF.